One sample yielded the 25 T cell receptor beta chains listed below, sequenced in a study. One entry per CDR3 protein results from TCRdb running MiXCR on the RT-PCR reads. The sample contains 550,000 to 750,000 distinct CDR3 sequences, approximately 14% of which appear only once. The sequencing input was memory CD4+ T cells from blood. The origin of the receptors is a female donor in good health, serving as a healthy control.

The chain recombines TRBV5-1 with TRBJ1-4; D gene ambiguous. The ends were cut back, 0 bases at V and 8 bases at J, with 11 bases in the middle. The V gene's germline CDR1 is SGHRS and CDR2 YFSETQ. The CDR3 totals 14 residues. CDR3 amino acids: CASSLAGWKEKLFF. For the CDR3, the DNA is TGCGCCAGCAGCTTGGCAGGATGGAAGGAAAAACTGTTTTTT.

The table lists this clonotype with many counts. The V call is TRBV5-6, the J call TRBJ1-1; TRBD1 matches at 7 bases. Trimming cost V 4 bases and J 1 base; bases outside gene matches: 4. The CDR3 contains 14 residues. Germline V gene data show CDR1 as SGHDT and CDR2 as YYEEEE. CDR3 amino acids: CASSLDRENTEAFF. In DNA, the CDR3 is TGTGCCAGCAGCCTCGACAGGGAGAACACTGAAGCTTTCTTT.

There are many counts of this clonotype. The J gene is TRBJ2-3, the V gene TRBV4-1, with a tentative D call TRBD1 (5 bases). The CDR3 has 15 amino acids. Trimming removed 2 bases at V and 0 bases at J, with 9 bases between. In germline, CDR1 is MGHRA, CDR2 YSYEKL. The CDR3 DNA reads as TGCGCCAGCAGCCAAACCAGGGTGAGCACAGATACGCAGTATTTT. Encoded protein: CASSQTRVSTDTQYF.

This clonotype was seen only a few times. This sequence joins TRBV12-3 or TRBV12-4 and TRBJ1-1; D may be TRBD1 (5 bases). With 3 bases removed from V and 3 bases from J, the gap between germline ends came to 8 bases. The CDR3 is 13 residues long. For the CDR3, the DNA is TGTGCCAGCAGTTTCGGGGGAGACACTGAAGCTTTCTTT. Its protein product is CASSFGGDTEAFF.

This clonotype came up a few times. This chain connects TRBV27 to TRBJ1-6; 9 positions agree with TRBD1. CDR3 length equals 14 residues. Germline CDR1 is MNHEY and CDR2 is SMNVEV (reference sequence). Trimming took 9 bases from V and 8 from J; bases not matched to a gene: 8. The CDR3 nucleotides read TGTGCCAGAAAAGGGGGACAGGGTCATTCACCCCTCCACTTT. It is translated as CARKGGQGHSPLHF.

This clonotype was seen at least ten times. The rearrangement joins TRBV10-3 to TRBJ1-1; tentatively, D is TRBD1 (6 bases). The germline V gene has CDR1 ENHRY and CDR2 SYGVKD. The CDR3 sequence is 13 residues long. Trimming took 6 bases from V and 3 from J, leaving 11 bases between them. The CDR3 sequence: CAIRVQGDTEAFF. CDR3 nucleotides: TGTGCCATCAGGGTACAGGGAGACACTGAAGCTTTCTTT.

In this sample, this clonotype turned up many times. The rearrangement uses TRBV29-1 and TRBJ2-2; D gene unclear. Germline values: CDR1 SQVTM, CDR2 ANQGSEA. This CDR3 is built from 12 residues. V was clipped by 5 bases and J by 5 bases, with 9 bases between them. CDR3 in amino acids: CSVPQLTGELFF. The CDR3 nucleotides are TGCAGCGTTCCTCAATTAACCGGGGAGCTGTTTTTT.

This chain connects TRBV18 to TRBJ2-1; D uncertain. Germline V lookup: CDR1 KGHSH, CDR2 LQKENI. Trimming removed 6 bases from V and 1 base from J, with 7 bases in between. This CDR3 spans 13 amino acids. In DNA, the CDR3 is TGTGCCAGCTCCCCCTTATCCTACAATGAGCAGTTCTTC. Encoded protein: CASSPLSYNEQFF.

This sequence joins TRBV20-1 and TRBJ1-4; D perhaps matches TRBD1 (5 bases). CDR1 DFQATT and CDR2 SNEGSKA come from the germline V gene (reference sequence). The CDR3 has 14 amino acids. The ends were cut back, 6 bases at V and 4 bases at J, with 15 bases in the middle. The CDR3 region has the DNA TGCAGTGCGCACGGGGTGGGGGTTAATGAAAAACTGTTTTTT. Encoded protein: CSAHGVGVNEKLFF.

The chain combines TRBV20-1 with TRBJ2-5; TRBD2 matches 8 bases. V was pared by 0 bases and J by 5 bases, with 5 bases of the junction left unmatched. The CDR3 has 14 amino acids. The germline gives CDR1 DFQATT, CDR2 SNEGSKA (reference sequence). In DNA, the CDR3 is TGCAGTGCTAGAGAAAGCGGGAGATTTGAGACCCAGTACTTC. This codes for CSARESGRFETQYF.

This rearrangement joins TRBV7-9 to TRBJ2-2; D may correspond to TRBD1 or TRBD2 (5 bases each). From germline, CDR1 is SEHNR and CDR2 FQNEAQ (reference sequence). V was cut by 1 base and J by 6 bases, with 12 bases left in between. This CDR3 region has 15 residues. The CDR3 sequence: CASSLGGREAGELFF. The CDR3 coding sequence is TGTGCCAGCAGCTTAGGGGGACGAGAGGCCGGGGAGCTGTTTTTT.

The V gene is TRBV25-1, the J gene TRBJ2-7; D uncertain. Trimming shortened V by 7 bases and J by 7 bases, and 20 bases separated the two germline ends. The CDR3 length is 14 residues. In germline, CDR1 is MGHDK, CDR2 SYGVNS. The DNA for the CDR3 is TGTGCCAGCACACCTAGTGCAGGCCGCACGGAGCAGTACTTC. Protein: CASTPSAGRTEQYF.

The chain employs TRBV2 and TRBJ2-7; D is perhaps TRBD2 (5 bases). This CDR3 has 16 amino acids. CDR1 and CDR2 from the germline V gene are SNHLY and FYNNEI. The V and J ends lost 4 bases and 0 bases respectively, with 16 bases between them. CDR3 protein: CASSAPDSSGSYEQYF. CDR3 coding DNA: TGTGCCAGCAGTGCCCCGGACTCCTCGGGCTCCTACGAGCAGTACTTC.

With respect to this clonotype: A much larger clone differs from this one at a single base, so this may be a read error. The chain combines TRBV7-9 with TRBJ2-5; D may be TRBD2 (6 bases). Germline-derived CDR1 and CDR2 are SEHNR and FQNEAQ (reference sequence). This CDR3 comprises 15 residues. The germline V and J ends were trimmed by 3 bases and 5 bases, with 16 bases remaining between them. The CDR3 region has the DNA TGTGCCAGCAGCTTCGATAGTTCTAGCGTGGAGACCCAGTACTTC. This sequence encodes CASSFDSSSVETQYF.

This clonotype has a count of ten or more. The rearrangement uses TRBV7-6 and TRBJ2-3; TRBD2 matches at 7 bases. Unmatched junction bases numbered 9, after V lost 2 bases and J lost 4 bases. Germline CDR1 and CDR2: SGHVS and FNYEAQ. The CDR3 extends over 16 amino acids. CDR3 nucleotides: TGTGCCAGCAGCTTATTAAGAAGCGGGATGGCAGATACGCAGTATTTT. Translated, it gives CASSLLRSGMADTQYF. Full variable domain (rest looked up from reference TRBV7-6 and TRBJ2-3): GAGVSQSPRYKVTKRGQDVALRCDPISGHVSLYWYRQALGQGPEFLTYFNYEAQQDKSGLPNDRFSAERPEGSISTLTIQRTEQRDSAMYRCASSLLRSGMADTQYFGPGTRLTVL.

In its sample, this clonotype was seen a few times. The chain recombines TRBV5-6 with TRBJ1-1; 10 bases line up with TRBD1. J lost 4 bases, V lost 4 bases, and 7 bases had no gene match. CDR3 length equals 15 residues. Germline CDR1 and CDR2: SGHDT and YYEEEE. Written as DNA, the CDR3 is TGTGCCAGCAGCATTCGACAGGGGGCGGGCACTGAAGCTTTCTTT. Translated, it gives CASSIRQGAGTEAFF.

This clonotype was seen a few times. The gene calls are TRBV27 and TRBJ2-5, with D perhaps TRBD1 (6 bases). Looked up from germline, CDR1 is MNHEY and CDR2 is SMNVEV (reference sequence). V lost 4 bases and J lost 4, with 13 bases in between. This CDR3 has 14 residues. The CDR3 bases are TGTGCCAGCAGTTCGCGGACAGCTGGAGAGACCCAGTACTTC. Protein: CASSSRTAGETQYF.

The chain couples TRBV7-3 to TRBJ2-6, with D possibly being TRBD2 (6 bases). V was clipped by 5 bases and J by 12 bases, with 14 bases between them. Germline V gene lookup returns CDR1 SGHTA and CDR2 FQGTGA. The CDR3 spans 13 residues. The CDR3 reads CASSPGRTGVLTF. The CDR3 region has the DNA TGTGCCAGCAGCCCCGGGAGAACCGGCGTCCTGACTTTC.

The V gene is TRBV12-3 or TRBV12-4, the J gene TRBJ1-1; D is uncertain. V dropped 3 bases and J dropped 0 bases, with 11 bases sitting between them. This CDR3 region has 15 residues. CDR3 in amino acids: CASSLDPTMNTEAFF. In nucleotides, the CDR3 is TGTGCCAGCAGTTTGGACCCTACGATGAACACTGAAGCTTTCTTT.

This clonotype was recorded many times. This rearrangement joins TRBV12-3 or TRBV12-4 to TRBJ1-1; D remains unclear. The ends were cut back, 2 bases at V and 0 bases at J, with 4 bases in the middle. The CDR3 is made up of 13 amino acids. The CDR3 is CASSLSMNTEAFF. The CDR3 DNA is TGTGCCAGCAGTTTATCAATGAACACTGAAGCTTTCTTT.

This clonotype has at least ten counts. V gene TRBV12-3 or TRBV12-4 combines with J gene TRBJ1-1; D is unclear. The CDR3 extends over 13 amino acids. V lost 5 bases and J 2 bases, leaving 9 bases between the germline ends. The CDR3 DNA reads as TGTGCCAGCAGTGTCGGGTCTAACACTGAAGCTTTCTTT. It encodes CASSVGSNTEAFF.

V and J are TRBV7-9 and TRBJ1-6, with TRBD1 matching over 7 bases. CDR3 length: 15 residues. Looked up from germline, CDR1 is SEHNR and CDR2 is FQNEAQ (reference sequence). The trim removed 5 bases at V and 9 bases at J, leaving 10 bases unmatched. CDR3 nucleotide sequence: TGTGCCAGCAGCGCCCGGGACAGTAGCAGTTCACCCCTCCACTTT. It translates to CASSARDSSSSPLHF.

This clonotype has only a few counts. The chain couples TRBV7-2 to TRBJ1-6, with 7 bases lining up with TRBD1. This CDR3 contains 15 residues. Germline V lookup: CDR1 SGHTA, CDR2 FQGNSA. The trim removed 2 bases at V and 3 bases at J, leaving 1 base unmatched. The CDR3 loop is CASSLQGVYNSPLHF. CDR3 bases: TGTGCCAGCAGCTTACAGGGGGTCTATAATTCACCCCTCCACTTT.

This chain joins TRBV30 and TRBJ2-7, with D uncertain. Germline CDR1 and CDR2: GTSNPN and SVGIG (reference sequence). V dropped 0 bases and J dropped 4 bases, with 4 bases sitting between them. The CDR3 sequence is 11 residues long. The CDR3 DNA reads as TGTGCCTGGAGTGTTCGGTACGAGCAGTACTTC. It specifies CAWSVRYEQYF.

The rearrangement joins TRBV3-1 to TRBJ2-3; 10 positions agree with TRBD2. The germline V gene has CDR1 LGHDT and CDR2 YNNKEL (reference sequence). Unmatched junction bases numbered 11, after V lost 3 bases and J lost 2 bases. The length of the CDR3 is 18 residues. The chain's CDR3 is CASSQYSGRKTDTDTQYF. The CDR3, as DNA: TGTGCCAGCAGCCAGTATAGCGGGAGGAAGACAGACACAGATACGCAGTATTTT.